The subject of this entry is one T cell receptor (beta chain). Its antigen remains unknown. Germline V gene data show CDR1 as SGHKS and CDR2 as YYEKEE (reference sequence). The CDR3 has 13 residues. V lost 0 bases, J lost 5 bases, and 6 bases lay in between. The entry originates in a study of cytomegalovirus exposure and HLA in healthy donors. General study points: Cytomegalovirus association was assigned to around 150 TCR beta chains. Across donors, presence/absence analyses took sequencing depth to be roughly uniform. Analysis was carried out at a later point, and it linked a missense DCLRE1C variant to TCR beta V- and J-gene trimming. A later analysis reportedly found fewer N-insertions in an Asian-associated ancestry cluster than the roughly 670-donor mean.

The PCR was carried out with 60 Vbeta primers and 13 Jbeta primers. The assay was immunoSEQ multiplex PCR, and TCRdb's table has in-frame clones only and misses some. The data show about 200,000 clones, 65% to 90% seen once. Sequencing was carried out using PBMCs. The V and J genes are TRBV5-5 and TRBJ2-1; unclear D gene. This TCR was recovered from a girl aged 10 to 17 in good health and CMV-seronegative. In nucleotides, the CDR3 is TGTGCCAGCAGCTTGGTCGGTGACAATGAGCAGTTCTTC. Its translation is CASSLVGDNEQFF.